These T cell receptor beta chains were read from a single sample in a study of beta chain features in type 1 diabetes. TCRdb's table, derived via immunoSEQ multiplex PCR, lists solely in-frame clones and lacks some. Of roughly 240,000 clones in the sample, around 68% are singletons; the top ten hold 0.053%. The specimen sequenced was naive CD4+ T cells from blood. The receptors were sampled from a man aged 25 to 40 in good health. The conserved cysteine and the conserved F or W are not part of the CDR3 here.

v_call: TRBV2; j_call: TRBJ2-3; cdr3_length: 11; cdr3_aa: ARNKASTDTQY
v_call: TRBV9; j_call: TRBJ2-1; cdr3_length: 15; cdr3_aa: ASSATGSGRARNEQF
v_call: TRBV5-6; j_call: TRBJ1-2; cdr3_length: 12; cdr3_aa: ASSFGGANYGYT
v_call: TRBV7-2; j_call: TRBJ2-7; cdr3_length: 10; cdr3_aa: ASSLSTYEQY
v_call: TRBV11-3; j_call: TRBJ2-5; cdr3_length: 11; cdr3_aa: ASSLGLQETQY
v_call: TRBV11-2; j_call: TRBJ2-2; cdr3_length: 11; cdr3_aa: ASSSTDTGELF
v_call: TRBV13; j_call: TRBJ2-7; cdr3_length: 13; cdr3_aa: ASSSGLAPNKEQY
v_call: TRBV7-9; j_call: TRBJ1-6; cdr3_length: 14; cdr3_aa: ASSSYTLDPLGPLH
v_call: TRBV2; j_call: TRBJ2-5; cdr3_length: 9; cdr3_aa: ASSPSGVQY
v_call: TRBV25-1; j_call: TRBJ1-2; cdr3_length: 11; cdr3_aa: ASSEYLAGGYT
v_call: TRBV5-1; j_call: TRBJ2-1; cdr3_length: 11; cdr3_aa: ASSARTGNEQF
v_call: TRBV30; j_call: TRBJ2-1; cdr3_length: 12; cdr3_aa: AWSRAGGYNEQF
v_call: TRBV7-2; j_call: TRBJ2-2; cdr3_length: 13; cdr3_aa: ASSLDRRNTGELF
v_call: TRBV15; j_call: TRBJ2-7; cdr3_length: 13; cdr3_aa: ATSRDPGGWDEQY
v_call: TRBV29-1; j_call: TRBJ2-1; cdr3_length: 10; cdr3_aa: SVAGNGNEQF
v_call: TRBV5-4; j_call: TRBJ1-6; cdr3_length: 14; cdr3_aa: ASRAIGQGGHSPLH
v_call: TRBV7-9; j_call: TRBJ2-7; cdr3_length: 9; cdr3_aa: ASTNTDEQY
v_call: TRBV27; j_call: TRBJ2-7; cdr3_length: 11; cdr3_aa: ASSAPGSWEQY
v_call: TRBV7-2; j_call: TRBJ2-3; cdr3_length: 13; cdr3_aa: ASSLVAGVADTQY
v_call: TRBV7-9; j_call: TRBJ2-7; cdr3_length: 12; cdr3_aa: ASSLGGGAYEQY
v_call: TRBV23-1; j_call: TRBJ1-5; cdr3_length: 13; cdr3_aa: ASRPGPTRNGPQH
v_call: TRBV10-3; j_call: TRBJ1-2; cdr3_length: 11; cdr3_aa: ASGDRFDYGYT
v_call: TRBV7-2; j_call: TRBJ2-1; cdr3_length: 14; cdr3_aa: ASSSTGVTTYNEQF
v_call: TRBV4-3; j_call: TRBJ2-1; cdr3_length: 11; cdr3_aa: ASSIDSYNEQF
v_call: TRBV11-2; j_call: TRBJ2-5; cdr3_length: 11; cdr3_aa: ASSLGGHETQY
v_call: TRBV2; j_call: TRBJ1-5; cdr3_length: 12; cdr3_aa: ASSEIPSLKPQH
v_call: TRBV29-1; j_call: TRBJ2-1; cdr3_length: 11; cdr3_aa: SVDGTAYNEQF
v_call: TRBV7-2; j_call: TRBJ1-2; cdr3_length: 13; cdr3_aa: ASSRPGYPRYGYT
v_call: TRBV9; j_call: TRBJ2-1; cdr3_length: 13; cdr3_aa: ASSNSGKEENEQF